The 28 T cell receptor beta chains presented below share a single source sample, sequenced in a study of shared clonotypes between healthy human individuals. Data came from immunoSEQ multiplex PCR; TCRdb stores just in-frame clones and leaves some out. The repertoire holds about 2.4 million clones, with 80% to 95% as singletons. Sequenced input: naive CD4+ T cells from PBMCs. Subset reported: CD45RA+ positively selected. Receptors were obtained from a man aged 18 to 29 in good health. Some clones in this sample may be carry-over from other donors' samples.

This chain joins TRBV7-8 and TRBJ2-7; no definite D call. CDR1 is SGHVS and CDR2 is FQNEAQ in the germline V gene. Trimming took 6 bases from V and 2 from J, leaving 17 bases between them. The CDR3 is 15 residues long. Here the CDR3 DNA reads TGTGCCAGCAGTGTAAGGTACGGAGATGCCTACGAGCAGTACTTC. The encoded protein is CASSVRYGDAYEQYF.

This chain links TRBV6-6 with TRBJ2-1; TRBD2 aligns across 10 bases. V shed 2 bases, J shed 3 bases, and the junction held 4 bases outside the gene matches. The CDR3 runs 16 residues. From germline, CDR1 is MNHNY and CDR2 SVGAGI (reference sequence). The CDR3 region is CASSYRTSGLYNEQFF. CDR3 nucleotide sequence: TGTGCCAGCAGTTACCGGACTAGCGGTCTCTACAATGAGCAGTTCTTC.

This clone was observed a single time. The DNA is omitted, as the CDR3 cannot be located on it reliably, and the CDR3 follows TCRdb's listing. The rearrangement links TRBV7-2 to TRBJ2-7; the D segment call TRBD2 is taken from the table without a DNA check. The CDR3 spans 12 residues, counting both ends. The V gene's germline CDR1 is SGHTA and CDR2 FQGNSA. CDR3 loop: CASSLVGSGSTF.

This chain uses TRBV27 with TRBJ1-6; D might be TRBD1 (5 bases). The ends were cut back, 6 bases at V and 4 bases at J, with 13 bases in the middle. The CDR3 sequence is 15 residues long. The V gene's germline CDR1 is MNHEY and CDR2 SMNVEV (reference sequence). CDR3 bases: TGTGCCAGCAGGGCCCCAGACAGATATAATTCACCCCTCCACTTT. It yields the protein CASRAPDRYNSPLHF.

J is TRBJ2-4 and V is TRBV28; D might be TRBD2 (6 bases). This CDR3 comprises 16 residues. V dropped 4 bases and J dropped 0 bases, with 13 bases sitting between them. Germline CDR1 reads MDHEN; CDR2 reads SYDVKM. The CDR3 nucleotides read TGTGCCAGCAGTTCCCCCCCGGGGGTAGCCAAAAACATTCAGTACTTC. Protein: CASSSPPGVAKNIQYF.

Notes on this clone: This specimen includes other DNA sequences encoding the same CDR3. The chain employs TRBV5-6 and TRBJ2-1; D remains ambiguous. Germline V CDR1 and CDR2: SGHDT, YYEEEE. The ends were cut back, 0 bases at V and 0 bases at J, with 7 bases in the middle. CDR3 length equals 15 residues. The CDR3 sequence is CASSLGLHSYNEQFF. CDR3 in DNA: TGTGCCAGCAGCTTGGGACTCCACTCCTACAATGAGCAGTTCTTC.

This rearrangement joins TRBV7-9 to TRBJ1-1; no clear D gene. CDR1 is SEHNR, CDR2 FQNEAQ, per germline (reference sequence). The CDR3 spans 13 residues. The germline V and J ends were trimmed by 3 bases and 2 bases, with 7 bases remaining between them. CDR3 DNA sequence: TGTGCCAGCAGCTTCATGACTAACACTGAAGCTTTCTTT. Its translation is CASSFMTNTEAFF.

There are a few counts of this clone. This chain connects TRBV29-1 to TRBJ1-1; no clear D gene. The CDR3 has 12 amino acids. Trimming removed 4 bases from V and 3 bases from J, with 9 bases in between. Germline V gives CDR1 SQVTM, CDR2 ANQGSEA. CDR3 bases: TGCAGCGTTGTTGGGCCCGACACTGAAGCTTTCTTT. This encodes CSVVGPDTEAFF.

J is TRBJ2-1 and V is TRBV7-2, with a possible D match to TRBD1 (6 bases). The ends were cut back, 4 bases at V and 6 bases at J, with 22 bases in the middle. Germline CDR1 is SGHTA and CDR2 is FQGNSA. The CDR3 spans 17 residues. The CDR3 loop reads CASSSPRGTPTSNEQFF. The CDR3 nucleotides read TGTGCCAGCAGCTCCCCAAGGGGGACCCCCACTAGCAATGAGCAGTTCTTC.

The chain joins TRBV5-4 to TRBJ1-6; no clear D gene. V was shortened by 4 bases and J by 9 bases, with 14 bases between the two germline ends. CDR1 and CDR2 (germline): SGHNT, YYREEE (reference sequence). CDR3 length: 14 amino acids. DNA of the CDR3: TGTGCCAGCAGCGGATACCTTAAGGGTTCACCCCTCCACTTT. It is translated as CASSGYLKGSPLHF.

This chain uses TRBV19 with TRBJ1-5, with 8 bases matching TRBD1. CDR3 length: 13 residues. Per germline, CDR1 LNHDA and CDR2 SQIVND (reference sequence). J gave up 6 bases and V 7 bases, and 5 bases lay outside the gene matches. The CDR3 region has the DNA TGTGCCAGTACCGATACAGGGGGTCAGCCCCAGCATTTT. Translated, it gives CASTDTGGQPQHF.

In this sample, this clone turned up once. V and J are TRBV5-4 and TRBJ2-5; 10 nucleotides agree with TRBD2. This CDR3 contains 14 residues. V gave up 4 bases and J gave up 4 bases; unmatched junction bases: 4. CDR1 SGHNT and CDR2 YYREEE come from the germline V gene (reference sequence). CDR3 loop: CASSQPSGRETQYF. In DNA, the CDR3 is TGTGCCAGCAGCCAACCTAGCGGGAGAGAGACCCAGTACTTC.

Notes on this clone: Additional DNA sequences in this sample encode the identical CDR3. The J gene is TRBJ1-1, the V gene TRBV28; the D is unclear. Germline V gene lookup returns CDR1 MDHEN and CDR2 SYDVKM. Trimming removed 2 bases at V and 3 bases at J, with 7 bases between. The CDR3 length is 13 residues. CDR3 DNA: TGTGCCAGCAGTTTAAAGCCAGACACTGAAGCTTTCTTT. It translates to CASSLKPDTEAFF.

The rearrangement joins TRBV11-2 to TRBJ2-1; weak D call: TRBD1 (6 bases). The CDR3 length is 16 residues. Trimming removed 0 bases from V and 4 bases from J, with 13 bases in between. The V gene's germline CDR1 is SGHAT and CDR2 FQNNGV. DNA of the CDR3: TGTGCCAGCAGCTTAGAGCAGGGGACCATTTACAATGAGCAGTTCTTC. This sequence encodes CASSLEQGTIYNEQFF.

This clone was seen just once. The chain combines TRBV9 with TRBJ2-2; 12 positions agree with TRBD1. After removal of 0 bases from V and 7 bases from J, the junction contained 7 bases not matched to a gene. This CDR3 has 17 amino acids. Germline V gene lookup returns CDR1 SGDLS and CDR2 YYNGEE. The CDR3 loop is CASSVDPGTGGHGELFF. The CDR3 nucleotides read TGTGCCAGCAGCGTAGATCCAGGGACAGGGGGCCACGGGGAGCTGTTTTTT.

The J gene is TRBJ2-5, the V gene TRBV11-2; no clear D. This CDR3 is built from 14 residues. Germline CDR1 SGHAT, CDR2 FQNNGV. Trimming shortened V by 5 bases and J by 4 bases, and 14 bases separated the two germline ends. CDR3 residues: CASSHPGVRETQYF. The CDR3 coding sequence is TGTGCCAGCAGCCACCCGGGTGTAAGAGAGACCCAGTACTTC. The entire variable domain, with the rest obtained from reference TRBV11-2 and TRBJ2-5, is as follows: EAGVAQSPRYKIIEKRQSVAFWCNPISGHATLYWYQQILGQGPKLLIQFQNNGVVDDSQLPKDRFSAERLKGVDSTLKIQPAKLEDSAVYLCASSHPGVRETQYFGPGTRLLVL.

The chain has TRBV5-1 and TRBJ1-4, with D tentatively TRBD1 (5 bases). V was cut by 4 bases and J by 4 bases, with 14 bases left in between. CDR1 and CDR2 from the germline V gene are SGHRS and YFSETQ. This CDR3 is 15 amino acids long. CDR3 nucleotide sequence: TGCGCCAGCAGCAAACTCCAGGGTCTTAATGAAAAACTGTTTTTT. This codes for CASSKLQGLNEKLFF.

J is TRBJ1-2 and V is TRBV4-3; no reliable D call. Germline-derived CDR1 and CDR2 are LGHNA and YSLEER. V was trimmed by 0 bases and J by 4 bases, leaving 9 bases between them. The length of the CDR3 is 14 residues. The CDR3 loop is CASSQEGLGYGYTF. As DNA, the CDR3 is TGCGCCAGCAGCCAAGAGGGTCTGGGCTATGGCTACACCTTC.

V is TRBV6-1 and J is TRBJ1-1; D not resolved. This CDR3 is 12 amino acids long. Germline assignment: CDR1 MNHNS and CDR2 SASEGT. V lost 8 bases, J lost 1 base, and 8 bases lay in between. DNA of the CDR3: TGTGCCAGCCGGACGGCGAACACTGAAGCTTTCTTT. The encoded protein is CASRTANTEAFF.

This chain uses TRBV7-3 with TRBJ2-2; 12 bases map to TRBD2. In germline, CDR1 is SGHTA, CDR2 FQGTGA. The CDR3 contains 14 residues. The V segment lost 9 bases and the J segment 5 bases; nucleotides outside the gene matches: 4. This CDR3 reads CARGTSGRTGELFF. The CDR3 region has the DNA TGTGCCAGAGGAACTAGCGGGAGGACCGGGGAGCTGTTTTTT.

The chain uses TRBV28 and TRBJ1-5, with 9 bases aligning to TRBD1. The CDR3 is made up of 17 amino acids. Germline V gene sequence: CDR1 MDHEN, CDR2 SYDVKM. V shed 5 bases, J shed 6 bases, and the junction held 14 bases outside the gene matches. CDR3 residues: CASSLYGTGSGRQPQHF. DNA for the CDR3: TGTGCCAGCAGTCTGTACGGGACAGGGAGTGGACGTCAGCCCCAGCATTTT. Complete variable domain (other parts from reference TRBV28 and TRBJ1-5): DVKVTQSSRYLVKRTGEKVFLECVQDMDHENMFWYRQDPGLGLRLIYFSYDVKMKEKGDIPEGYSVSREKKERFSLILESASTNQTSMYLCASSLYGTGSGRQPQHFGDGTRLSIL.

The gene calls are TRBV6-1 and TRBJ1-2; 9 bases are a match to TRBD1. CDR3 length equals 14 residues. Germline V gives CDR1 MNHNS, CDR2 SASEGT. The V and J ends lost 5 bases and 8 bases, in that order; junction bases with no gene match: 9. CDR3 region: CASSRMTGGDGYTF. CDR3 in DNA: TGTGCCAGCAGTCGAATGACAGGGGGTGACGGCTACACCTTC.

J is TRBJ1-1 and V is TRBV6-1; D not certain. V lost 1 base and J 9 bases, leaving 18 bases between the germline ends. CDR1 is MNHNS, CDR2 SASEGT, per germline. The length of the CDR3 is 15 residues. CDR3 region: CASSEERIGRRKAFF. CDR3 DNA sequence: TGTGCCAGCAGTGAAGAGCGCATCGGCCGGAGGAAAGCTTTCTTT.

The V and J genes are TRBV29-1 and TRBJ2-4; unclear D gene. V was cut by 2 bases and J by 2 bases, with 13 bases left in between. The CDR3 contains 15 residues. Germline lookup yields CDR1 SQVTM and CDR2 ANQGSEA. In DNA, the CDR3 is TGCAGCGTTGAACGGCGGAGTGTGTCCAAAAACATTCAGTACTTC. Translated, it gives CSVERRSVSKNIQYF.

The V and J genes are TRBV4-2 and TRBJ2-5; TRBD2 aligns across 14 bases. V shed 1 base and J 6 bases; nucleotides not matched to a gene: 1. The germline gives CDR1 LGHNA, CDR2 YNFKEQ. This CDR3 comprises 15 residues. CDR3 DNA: TGTGCCAGCAGCCAAGGACTAGCGGGAGGGAAGACCCAGTACTTC. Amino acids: CASSQGLAGGKTQYF.

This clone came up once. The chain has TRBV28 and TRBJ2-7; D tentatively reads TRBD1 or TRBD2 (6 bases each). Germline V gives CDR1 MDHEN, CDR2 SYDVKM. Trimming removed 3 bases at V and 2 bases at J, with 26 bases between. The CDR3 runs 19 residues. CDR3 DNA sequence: TGTGCCAGCAGTTTTTATAGCCCTACGGGGGCGGGGAGGCCCTACGAGCAGTACTTC. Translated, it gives CASSFYSPTGAGRPYEQYF.

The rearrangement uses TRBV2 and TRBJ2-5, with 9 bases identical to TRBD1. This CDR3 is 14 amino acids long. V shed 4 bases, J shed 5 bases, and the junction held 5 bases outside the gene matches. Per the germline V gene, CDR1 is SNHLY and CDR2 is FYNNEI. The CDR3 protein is CASSVDRGRETQYF. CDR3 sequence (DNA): TGTGCCAGCAGTGTGGACAGGGGACGGGAGACCCAGTACTTC. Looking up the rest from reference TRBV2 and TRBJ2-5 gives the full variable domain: EPEVTQTPSHQVTQMGQEVILRCVPISNHLYFYWYRQILGQKVEFLVSFYNNEISEKSEIFDDQFSVERPDGSNFTLKIRSTKLEDSAMYFCASSVDRGRETQYFGPGTRLLVL.

The CDR3, as DNA: TGTGCCAGCAGCAAAGGCCTGGGTGAGCAGTTCTTC. The encoded protein is CASSKGLGEQFF. J is TRBJ2-1 and V is TRBV21-1. TRBV21-1 represents a pseudogene. This CDR3 spans 12 amino acids.